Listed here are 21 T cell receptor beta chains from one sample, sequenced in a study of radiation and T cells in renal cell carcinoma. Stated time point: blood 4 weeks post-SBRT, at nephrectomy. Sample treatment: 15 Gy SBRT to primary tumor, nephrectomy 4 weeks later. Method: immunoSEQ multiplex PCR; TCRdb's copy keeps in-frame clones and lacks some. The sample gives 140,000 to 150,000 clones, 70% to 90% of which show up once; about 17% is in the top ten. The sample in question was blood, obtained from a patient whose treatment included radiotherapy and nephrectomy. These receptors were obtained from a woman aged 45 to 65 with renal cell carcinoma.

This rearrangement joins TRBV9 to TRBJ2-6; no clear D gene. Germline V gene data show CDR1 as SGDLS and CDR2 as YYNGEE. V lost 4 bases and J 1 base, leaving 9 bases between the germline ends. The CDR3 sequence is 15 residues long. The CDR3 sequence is CASSLTISGANVLTF. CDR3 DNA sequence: TGTGCCAGCAGCCTAACGATATCTGGGGCCAACGTCCTGACTTTC.

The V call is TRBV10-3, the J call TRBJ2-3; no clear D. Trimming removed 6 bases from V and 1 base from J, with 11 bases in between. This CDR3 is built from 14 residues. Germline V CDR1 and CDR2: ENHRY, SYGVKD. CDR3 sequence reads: CAIRGDSGTDTQYF. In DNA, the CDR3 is TGTGCCATCAGGGGTGACTCGGGCACAGATACGCAGTATTTT.

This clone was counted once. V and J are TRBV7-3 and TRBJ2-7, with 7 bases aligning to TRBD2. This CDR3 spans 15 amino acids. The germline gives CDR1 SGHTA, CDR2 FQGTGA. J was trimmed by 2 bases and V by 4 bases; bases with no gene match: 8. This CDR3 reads CASSSYGLETYEQYF. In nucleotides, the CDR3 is TGTGCCAGCAGCTCCTATGGACTAGAGACCTACGAGCAGTACTTC.

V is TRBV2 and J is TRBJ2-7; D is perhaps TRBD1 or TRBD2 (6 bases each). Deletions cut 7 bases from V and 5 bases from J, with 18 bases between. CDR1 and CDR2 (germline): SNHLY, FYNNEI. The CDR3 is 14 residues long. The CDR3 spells CASTYRRGDNEQYF. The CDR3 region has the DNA TGTGCCAGCACCTACAGAAGGGGGGACAACGAGCAGTACTTC.

The CDR3 nucleotides read TGTGCCAGCAGCTTGGACGTTAACTATGGCTACACCTTC. Protein: CASSLDVNYGYTF. The rearrangement joins TRBV9 to TRBJ1-2, with D hard to call. Germline lookup yields CDR1 SGDLS and CDR2 YYNGEE. The CDR3 covers 13 residues. Deletions cut 4 bases from V and 1 base from J, with 8 bases between.

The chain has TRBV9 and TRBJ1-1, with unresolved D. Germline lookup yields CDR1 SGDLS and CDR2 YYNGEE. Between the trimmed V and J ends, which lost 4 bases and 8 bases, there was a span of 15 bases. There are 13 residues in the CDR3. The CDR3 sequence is CASSPAAGNEAFF. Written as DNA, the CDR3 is TGTGCCAGCAGCCCCGCGGCGGGGAACGAAGCTTTCTTT.

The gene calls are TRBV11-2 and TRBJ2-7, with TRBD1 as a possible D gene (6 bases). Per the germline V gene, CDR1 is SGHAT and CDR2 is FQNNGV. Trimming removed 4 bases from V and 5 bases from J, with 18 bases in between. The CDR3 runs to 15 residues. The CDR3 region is CASSSRGHASDEQYF. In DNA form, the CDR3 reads TGTGCCAGCAGCTCTCGGGGACACGCGTCCGACGAGCAGTACTTC. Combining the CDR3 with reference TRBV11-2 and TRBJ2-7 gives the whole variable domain EAGVAQSPRYKIIEKRQSVAFWCNPISGHATLYWYQQILGQGPKLLIQFQNNGVVDDSQLPKDRFSAERLKGVDSTLKIQPAKLEDSAVYLCASSSRGHASDEQYFGPGTRLTVT.

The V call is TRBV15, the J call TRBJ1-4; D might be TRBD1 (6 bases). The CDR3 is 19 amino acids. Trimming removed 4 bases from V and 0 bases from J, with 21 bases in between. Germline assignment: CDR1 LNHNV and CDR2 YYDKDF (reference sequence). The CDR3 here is CATSKGPRGAKSTNEKLFF. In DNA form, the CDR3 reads TGTGCCACCAGCAAGGGGCCTCGGGGGGCGAAATCAACTAATGAAAAACTGTTTTTT.

As DNA, the CDR3 is TGTGCCAGCAGTTTTGGAGGGGCCCGTGGGAGGAACGAGCAGTACTTC. Translation gives CASSFGGARGRNEQYF. The genes are TRBV27 and TRBJ2-7; D might be TRBD2 (6 bases). Germline lookup yields CDR1 MNHEY and CDR2 SMNVEV (reference sequence). Trimming pared 3 bases from V and 5 bases from J, leaving 20 bases between. This CDR3 comprises 16 residues.

The CDR3 is CASSQGDGELFF. DNA of the CDR3: TGCGCCAGCAGCCAAGGAGACGGGGAGCTGTTTTTT. This sequence joins TRBV4-3 and TRBJ2-2; D call uncertain. With 1 base removed from V and 7 bases from J, the gap between germline ends came to 4 bases. The CDR3 is made up of 12 amino acids. CDR1 and CDR2 from the germline V gene are LGHNA and YSLEER.

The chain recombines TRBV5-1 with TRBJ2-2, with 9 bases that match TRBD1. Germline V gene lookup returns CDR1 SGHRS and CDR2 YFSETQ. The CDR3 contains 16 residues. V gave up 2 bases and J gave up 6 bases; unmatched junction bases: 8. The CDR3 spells CASSFGTGIFAGELFF. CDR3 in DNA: TGCGCCAGCAGCTTCGGGACAGGGATTTTCGCCGGGGAGCTGTTTTTT.

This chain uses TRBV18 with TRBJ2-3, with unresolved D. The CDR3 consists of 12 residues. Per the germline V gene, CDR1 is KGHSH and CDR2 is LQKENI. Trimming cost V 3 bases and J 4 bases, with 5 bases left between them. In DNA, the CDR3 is TGTGCCAGCTCACCCCGTCCAGATACGCAGTATTTT. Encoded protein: CASSPRPDTQYF.

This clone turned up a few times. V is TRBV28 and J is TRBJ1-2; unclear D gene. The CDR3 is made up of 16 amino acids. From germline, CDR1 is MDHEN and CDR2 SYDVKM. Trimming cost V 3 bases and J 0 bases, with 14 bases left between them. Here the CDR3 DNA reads TGTGCCAGCAGTTTTCCCAAGTGGGGAGCTAACTATGGCTACACCTTC. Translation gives CASSFPKWGANYGYTF.

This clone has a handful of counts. The CDR3 coding sequence is TGTGCCAGCAGTGACAGGGTAGCCAAAAACATTCAGTACTTC. This encodes CASSDRVAKNIQYF. The J gene is TRBJ2-4, the V gene TRBV2, with D possibly TRBD1 on 5 matching bases. CDR1 SNHLY and CDR2 FYNNEI come from the germline V gene. The CDR3 has 14 residues. V lost 3 bases and J 0 bases, leaving 6 bases between the germline ends.

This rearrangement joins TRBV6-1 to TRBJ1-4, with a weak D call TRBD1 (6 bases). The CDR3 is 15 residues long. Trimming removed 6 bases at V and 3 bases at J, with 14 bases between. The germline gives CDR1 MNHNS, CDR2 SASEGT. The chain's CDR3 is CASRFGEGANEKLFF. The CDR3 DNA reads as TGTGCCAGCAGGTTCGGCGAGGGGGCTAATGAAAAACTGTTTTTT.

CDR3 bases: TGCGCCAGCAGCTTGGAGGCGGTTCCCTACGAGCAGTACTTC. Its protein product is CASSLEAVPYEQYF. The J gene is TRBJ2-7, the V gene TRBV5-1; D unclear. Between the trimmed V and J ends, which lost 0 bases and 2 bases, there was a span of 9 bases. The CDR3 totals 14 residues. From germline, CDR1 is SGHRS and CDR2 YFSETQ.

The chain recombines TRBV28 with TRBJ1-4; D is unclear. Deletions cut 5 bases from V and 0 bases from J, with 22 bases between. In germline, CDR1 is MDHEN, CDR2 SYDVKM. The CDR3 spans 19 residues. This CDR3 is CASSHPPGRGEATNEKLFF. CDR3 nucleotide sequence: TGTGCCAGCAGTCACCCCCCGGGCAGAGGTGAGGCAACTAATGAAAAACTGTTTTTT. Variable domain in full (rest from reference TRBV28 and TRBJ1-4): DVKVTQSSRYLVKRTGEKVFLECVQDMDHENMFWYRQDPGLGLRLIYFSYDVKMKEKGDIPEGYSVSREKKERFSLILESASTNQTSMYLCASSHPPGRGEATNEKLFFGSGTQLSVL.

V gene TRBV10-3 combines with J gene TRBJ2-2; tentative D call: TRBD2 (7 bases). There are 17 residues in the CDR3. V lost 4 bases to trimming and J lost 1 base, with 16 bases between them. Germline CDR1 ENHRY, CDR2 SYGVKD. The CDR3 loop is CAISVAGAVGNTGELFF. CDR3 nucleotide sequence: TGTGCCATCAGTGTTGCGGGGGCGGTTGGGAACACCGGGGAGCTGTTTTTT.

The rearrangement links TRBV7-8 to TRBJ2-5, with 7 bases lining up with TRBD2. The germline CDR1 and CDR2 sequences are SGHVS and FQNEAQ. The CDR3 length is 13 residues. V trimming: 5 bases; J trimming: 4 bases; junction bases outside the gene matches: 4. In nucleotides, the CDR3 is TGTGCCAGCAGCGAAAGACTAGCAGAGACCCAGTACTTC. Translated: CASSERLAETQYF.

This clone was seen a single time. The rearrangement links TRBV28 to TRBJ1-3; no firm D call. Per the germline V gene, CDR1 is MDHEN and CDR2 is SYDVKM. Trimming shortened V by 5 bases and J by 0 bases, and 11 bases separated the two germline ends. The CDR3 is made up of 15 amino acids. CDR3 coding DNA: TGTGCCAGCAGTAGGTGGACCGTCTCTGGAAACACCATATATTTT. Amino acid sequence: CASSRWTVSGNTIYF.

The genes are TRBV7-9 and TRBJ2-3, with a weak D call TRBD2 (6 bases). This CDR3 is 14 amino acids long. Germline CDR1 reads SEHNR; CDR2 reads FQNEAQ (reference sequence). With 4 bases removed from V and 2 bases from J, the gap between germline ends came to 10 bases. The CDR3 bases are TGTGCCAGCAGCTCCGGACTACTCACAGATACGCAGTATTTT. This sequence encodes CASSSGLLTDTQYF.